This T cell receptor beta chain came from a study of blood T cells in healthy people across ages. Study outcomes and limitations: Per million T cells, TCR beta diversity dropped about linearly as age rose. Possibly confounding the expanded clonotype changes was the fact that donor CMV status was unknown. Estimates based on one million T cells were treated as lower bounds.

This clonotype was recorded only once. As yet, its antigen is unknown. Germline CDR1 is SEHNR and CDR2 is FQNEAQ (reference sequence). Trimming shortened V by 5 bases and J by 3 bases, and 8 bases separated the two germline ends. The CDR3 has 13 residues. Combining a sample-barcoded 5' primer with a J-beta primer mix, a second PCR ran for about 6 to 12 cycles. Paired-end reads containing CDR3 totaled no fewer than 2.5 million for each sample. Via MiXCR, TCRdb re-called the 5' RACE reads, giving one row per CDR3 protein. There are some 1 million distinct CDR3 sequences in the sample; under 55% occur only once, and around 18% lies in the top ten.

The sequence was obtained from a woman aged 60-70 years in good health. The material sequenced was blood. The rearrangement joins TRBV7-9 to TRBJ1-5; D is undetermined. CDR3 sequence reads: CASSQSFNQPQHF. The DNA for the CDR3 is TGTGCCAGCAGCCAAAGCTTCAATCAGCCCCAGCATTTT.